Presented here are 15 T cell receptor beta chains from one specimen sequenced in a study of regulatory T cells in long-lasting Graves disease. To make TCR beta libraries, researchers used iRepertoire HTBI primers and Arm-PCR of CDR3 regions. TCRdb re-called the multiplex PCR reads with MiXCR, one entry per CDR3 protein. The sample has about 540,000 distinct CDR3 sequences, about 13% seen once; the top ten hold under 10%. Described time point: newly diagnosed GD, antithyroid drugs for less than 3 months. Extracted PBMC RNA gave rise to the TCR library. A further study also used this sample, focusing on T cells in Graves' hyperthyroidism and ophthalmopathy.

Specimen: peripheral blood mononuclear cells (PBMCs), collected at new diagnosis, from a patient treated with antithyroid drugs. These receptors were taken from a man aged 30-40 years with Graves disease.

The chain is built from TRBV7-2 and TRBJ2-1, with 12 nucleotides matching TRBD2. Germline-derived CDR1 and CDR2 are SGHTA and FQGNSA. V gave up 4 bases and J gave up 9 bases; unmatched junction bases: 13. The CDR3 is made up of 17 amino acids. The CDR3 is CASSSRDLAGGPGEQFF. The CDR3 bases are TGTGCCAGCAGCTCACGCGACCTAGCGGGAGGGCCGGGTGAGCAGTTCTTC. The whole variable domain, remainder taken from reference TRBV7-2 and TRBJ2-1, is GAGVSQSPSNKVTEKGKDVELRCDPISGHTALYWYRQSLGQGLEFLIYFQGNSAPDKSGLPSDRFSAERTGGSVSTLTIQRTQQEDSAVYLCASSSRDLAGGPGEQFFGPGTRLTVL.

In its sample, this clonotype was seen many times. The chain carries TRBV3-1 and TRBJ2-5, with a tentative D call TRBD2 (5 bases). V lost 1 base, J lost 1 base, and 10 bases lay in between. CDR1 LGHDT and CDR2 YNNKEL come from the germline V gene (reference sequence). CDR3 length: 15 residues. CDR3 in amino acids: CASSQGRLLQETQYF. CDR3 DNA: TGTGCCAGCAGCCAAGGGAGGCTGCTCCAAGAGACCCAGTACTTC.

In its sample, this clonotype was seen many times. The rearrangement links TRBV4-2 to TRBJ2-4, with D maybe TRBD2 (5 bases). V was clipped by 4 bases and J by 8 bases, with 18 bases between them. The germline CDR1 and CDR2 sequences are LGHNA and YNFKEQ. This CDR3 region has 15 residues. The CDR3 here is CASSPRAEVRDIQYF. The CDR3 DNA reads TGTGCCAGCAGCCCCCGCGCGGAGGTTCGAGACATTCAGTACTTC.

In its sample, this clonotype was seen many times. This rearrangement joins TRBV6-5 to TRBJ1-6; D gene unclear. The germline gives CDR1 MNHEY, CDR2 SVGAGI. This CDR3 has 16 amino acids. The V gene lost 2 bases and the J gene lost 6 bases, with 14 bases spanning the gap. Here the CDR3 DNA reads TGTGCCAGCAGTTACAGGACCTTTGGGATTAATTCACCCCTCCACTTT. It translates to CASSYRTFGINSPLHF.

This clonotype was recorded a few times. Possible read error: a much larger clone is one base away. The rearrangement joins TRBV2 to TRBJ1-2; D remains unclear. The V gene's germline CDR1 is SNHLY and CDR2 FYNNEI. The CDR3 totals 13 residues. The CDR3 here is CASNPEANHGYTF. The CDR3 DNA is TGTGCCAGCAACCCAGAGGCTAACCATGGCTACACCTTC.

In this sample, this clonotype turned up many times. V and J are TRBV12-3 or TRBV12-4 and TRBJ2-3, with D possibly TRBD1 on 6 matching bases. The CDR3 has 15 residues. V was trimmed by 3 bases and J by 1 base, leaving 11 bases between them. CDR3 amino acids: CASSFTGIGTDTQYF. Here the CDR3 DNA reads TGTGCCAGCAGTTTTACAGGGATCGGCACAGATACGCAGTATTTT.

The sample holds many counts of this clonotype. This sequence joins TRBV2 and TRBJ1-1; D gene uncertain. Looked up from germline, CDR1 is SNHLY and CDR2 is FYNNEI. V lost 7 bases to trimming and J lost 1 base, with 10 bases between them. This CDR3 contains 13 residues. The CDR3, as DNA: TGTGCCAGCATTCGAACAGCGAACACTGAAGCTTTCTTT. As protein: CASIRTANTEAFF.

V is TRBV18 and J is TRBJ2-6, with 8 bases aligning to TRBD1. Germline CDR1 is KGHSH and CDR2 is LQKENI. The CDR3 runs 18 residues. V dropped 8 bases and J dropped 2; count of bases not matched to a gene: 14. The DNA of the CDR3 is TGTGCCAGCGCCCTCGGGGCAGGGGGCCTGGCTGGGGCCAACGTCCTGACTTTC. Protein product: CASALGAGGLAGANVLTF. Full variable domain (missing parts from reference TRBV18 and TRBJ2-6): NAGVMQNPRHLVRRRGQEARLRCSPMKGHSHVYWYRQLPEEGLKFMVYLQKENIIDESGMPKERFSAEFPKEGPSILRIQQVVRGDSAAYFCASALGAGGLAGANVLTFGAGSRLTVL.

This clonotype was counted between two and nine times. V is TRBV24-1 and J is TRBJ1-5, with a weak D call TRBD1 (5 bases). The CDR3 spans 14 residues. Trimming took 9 bases from V and 1 from J, leaving 12 bases between them. The germline gives CDR1 KGHDR, CDR2 SFDVKD. CDR3 nucleotide sequence: TGTGCCACCGGGAGGGGCGGGAGCAATCAGCCCCAGCATTTT. Protein sequence: CATGRGGSNQPQHF.

This clonotype has a count of ten or more. The rearrangement links TRBV20-1 to TRBJ1-1; possibly TRBD1 for D (6 bases). The V end lost 6 bases, the J end lost 11 bases, and 13 bases lay between the germline ends. From germline, CDR1 is DFQATT and CDR2 SNEGSKA (reference sequence). This CDR3 has 10 amino acids. The CDR3 coding sequence is TGCAGTGCAACAGGGCATGGGGCTTTCTTT. It is translated as CSATGHGAFF.

The chain uses TRBV10-3 and TRBJ2-1; 13 positions match TRBD2. The CDR3 has 16 amino acids. Germline lookup yields CDR1 ENHRY and CDR2 SYGVKD. The junction had 7 bases not matched to a gene; V was cut back by 2 bases and J by 9 bases. The CDR3, as DNA: TGTGCCATCAGTGAGCGGACTAGCGGGAGTAGCGGTGAGCAGTTCTTC. Protein: CAISERTSGSSGEQFF.

V and J are TRBV4-1 and TRBJ1-3; 7 positions agree with TRBD1. The CDR3 sequence is 16 residues long. In germline, CDR1 is MGHRA, CDR2 YSYEKL. V was clipped by 5 bases and J by 1 base; unmatched bases: 8. The CDR3 sequence: CASSERTGVSGNTIYF. The CDR3 bases are TGCGCCAGCAGCGAAAGAACAGGGGTATCTGGAAACACCATATATTTT.

This clonotype has a count of ten or more. The genes are TRBV20-1 and TRBJ1-2; D is undetermined. This CDR3 spans 13 amino acids. Deletions cut 2 bases from V and 7 bases from J, with 14 bases between. The germline V gene has CDR1 DFQATT and CDR2 SNEGSKA (reference sequence). The CDR3 bases are TGCAGTGCTAGAACGTCGTGGGCTATTGGCTACACCTTC. Translated: CSARTSWAIGYTF.

V gene TRBV6-1 combines with J gene TRBJ2-2, with 8 bases matching TRBD2. The germline gives CDR1 MNHNS, CDR2 SASEGT. The J segment lost 3 bases and the V segment lost 5 bases, leaving 5 bases of the junction unmatched. The CDR3 has 15 residues. CDR3 amino acids: CASSNSGTHTGELFF. CDR3 DNA sequence: TGTGCCAGCAGTAATAGCGGGACTCACACCGGGGAGCTGTTTTTT.

The rearrangement joins TRBV18 to TRBJ2-4; possibly TRBD2 for D (6 bases). The CDR3 consists of 15 residues. Germline CDR1 KGHSH, CDR2 LQKENI. Trimming shortened V by 3 bases and J by 2 bases, and 11 bases separated the two germline ends. The CDR3 sequence is CASSPIAVTKNIQYF. In nucleotides, the CDR3 is TGTGCCAGCTCACCTATAGCGGTGACCAAAAACATTCAGTACTTC.